This TCR beta chain was documented in a study of blood T cell repertoires in COVID-19. Overall study context: Sample material is recorded as cDNA or gDNA derived from T cells, B-cell-depleted T cells, or PBMCs.

In the source study's methods: Estimated nucleated cell counts came from reference gene primer amplification. Data came from immunoSEQ multiplex PCR; TCRdb stores just in-frame clones and leaves some out. The DNA gave D and trimming, while V, J and clone size come from that table. This sample has about 470,000 clones, with about 90% found just once. The CDR3 is 11 amino acids. CDR1 GTSNPN and CDR2 SVGIG come from the germline V gene (reference sequence). V lost 8 bases and J lost 1, with 8 bases in between. Across fewer than 25 US areas, participants ranged in age from about 18 to 90 years. This sequence was found in a woman between 18 and 29 years old who had recovered from COVID-19. The sequenced sample was PBMCs or T cells enriched from blood (not recorded which). The gene calls are TRBV30 and TRBJ1-1; D possibly corresponds to TRBD1 (5 bases). For the CDR3, the DNA is TGTGCCAGCACAGGGAACACTGAAGCTTTCTTT. This codes for CASTGNTEAFF.